The 13 T cell receptor beta chains below were found in one sample sequenced in a study of T cell responses to AZD1222 COVID-19 vaccine. The data were produced by immunoSEQ multiplex PCR, yet TCRdb's version contains in-frame clones alone and is incomplete. The profile shows approximately 140,000 clones, roughly 91% of them singletons. This sample comprised peripheral blood, obtained on day 0 of AZD1222 vaccination. The receptors derive from an adult in good health.

The rearrangement uses TRBV11-3 and TRBJ1-1; D not certain. V was cut by 0 bases and J by 3 bases, with 5 bases left in between. The CDR3 is 13 residues long. Germline assignment: CDR1 SGHNT and CDR2 YENEEA. CDR3: CASSLERDTEAFF. CDR3 nucleotides: TGTGCCAGCAGCTTAGAGAGAGACACTGAAGCTTTCTTT.

The gene calls are TRBV11-3 and TRBJ2-1; TRBD2 matches 14 bases. Germline V gene sequence: CDR1 SGHNT, CDR2 YENEEA. The CDR3 covers 14 residues. Trimming at V came to 4 bases and at J to 9 bases, leaving 2 bases not matched to a gene. The CDR3 here is CASSSTSGRAEQFF. CDR3 nucleotides: TGTGCCAGCAGCTCGACTAGCGGGAGGGCTGAGCAGTTCTTC. The full variable domain, its missing parts supplied by reference TRBV11-3 and TRBJ2-1, is EAGVVQSPRYKIIEKKQPVAFWCNPISGHNTLYWYLQNLGQGPELLIRYENEEAVDDSQLPKDRFSAERLKGVDSTLKIQPAELGDSAVYLCASSSTSGRAEQFFGPGTRLTVL.

This clone was recorded a few times. The chain joins TRBV29-1 to TRBJ2-3; the match to TRBD2 covers 7 bases. From germline, CDR1 is SQVTM and CDR2 ANQGSEA. Unmatched junction bases numbered 5, after V lost 5 bases and J lost 0 bases. The CDR3 sequence is 14 residues long. The CDR3 DNA follows: TGCAGCGTTCGACTAGCACCAAGCACAGATACGCAGTATTTT. It yields the protein CSVRLAPSTDTQYF.

The V call is TRBV19, the J call TRBJ1-3; the match to TRBD1 covers 8 bases. This CDR3 has 21 residues. V gave up 6 bases and J gave up 0 bases; unmatched junction bases: 22. Germline CDR1 reads LNHDA; CDR2 reads SQIVND (reference sequence). The CDR3 protein is CASSSPTGDRKNNYSGNTIYF. The CDR3 nucleotides read TGTGCCAGTAGCTCACCGACGGGGGACAGGAAAAATAACTACTCTGGAAACACCATATATTTT.

This CDR3 reads CASRADSFNQPQHF. CDR3 coding DNA: TGTGCCAGCAGGGCTGACAGTTTTAATCAGCCCCAGCATTTT. The chain joins TRBV2 to TRBJ1-5, with D possibly TRBD1 on 5 matching bases. Germline CDR1 and CDR2: SNHLY and FYNNEI. Trimming took 6 bases from V and 4 from J, leaving 13 bases between them. The CDR3 contains 14 residues.

The chain links TRBV10-1 to TRBJ1-3; no reliable D call. Between the trimmed V and J ends, which lost 5 bases and 3 bases, there was a span of 8 bases. Germline CDR1 WNHNN, CDR2 SYGVQD (reference sequence). CDR3 length: 13 residues. The CDR3 loop reads CASSLELGNTIYF. The CDR3 bases are TGCGCCAGCAGTTTGGAACTTGGAAACACCATATATTTT.

This chain links TRBV12-3 or TRBV12-4 with TRBJ2-7; unclear D gene. This CDR3 has 13 amino acids. V dropped 5 bases and J dropped 5 bases, with 13 bases sitting between them. The CDR3 sequence: CASSPTYPHEQYF. DNA for the CDR3: TGTGCCAGCAGTCCGACATACCCCCACGAGCAGTACTTC.

This clone has only a few counts. The gene calls are TRBV5-4 and TRBJ2-2; 8 nucleotides line up with TRBD1. Looked up from germline, CDR1 is SGHNT and CDR2 is YYREEE (reference sequence). The CDR3 contains 14 residues. V dropped 4 bases and J dropped 6; count of bases not matched to a gene: 5. DNA of the CDR3: TGTGCCAGCAGCGCCCGACAGGGGTCCGGGGAGCTGTTTTTT. This gives the protein CASSARQGSGELFF.

The chain couples TRBV18 to TRBJ1-2; 7 positions match TRBD1. CDR3 length: 13 residues. Unmatched junction bases numbered 3, after V lost 4 bases and J lost 4 bases. In germline, CDR1 is KGHSH, CDR2 LQKENI. CDR3 DNA sequence: TGTGCCAGCTCACTGGACAGGTCCTATGGCTACACCTTC. Its translation is CASSLDRSYGYTF.

The rearrangement links TRBV6-1 to TRBJ2-7; 9 nucleotides align to TRBD2. Germline-derived CDR1 and CDR2 are MNHNS and SASEGT. V dropped 4 bases and J dropped 12; count of bases not matched to a gene: 19. The CDR3 is made up of 16 amino acids. In DNA form, the CDR3 reads TGTGCCAGCAGTGCCGCCGGGGTAGCGGGAGCCTACGATAGGTACTTC. It specifies CASSAAGVAGAYDRYF.

The rearrangement links TRBV5-4 to TRBJ1-1; 8 bases line up with TRBD1. With 4 bases clipped from V and 1 base from J, the junction kept 6 bases outside the gene matches. The CDR3 has 15 amino acids. The germline CDR1 and CDR2 sequences are SGHNT and YYREEE (reference sequence). CDR3 loop: CASSKPGQENTEAFF. Here the CDR3 DNA reads TGTGCCAGCAGCAAACCGGGACAGGAGAACACTGAAGCTTTCTTT.

V gene TRBV4-3 combines with J gene TRBJ2-7; D not certain. The V gene's germline CDR1 is LGHNA and CDR2 YSLEER. The CDR3 is made up of 14 amino acids. The V and J ends lost 0 bases and 2 bases respectively, with 8 bases between them. Here the CDR3 reads CASSQDRTAYEQYF. The CDR3 bases are TGCGCCAGCAGCCAAGATCGCACAGCCTACGAGCAGTACTTC.

V gene TRBV18 combines with J gene TRBJ2-7; 10 bases align to TRBD1. The CDR3 has 15 amino acids. The germline CDR1 and CDR2 sequences are KGHSH and LQKENI. With 4 bases clipped from V and 2 bases from J, the junction kept 5 bases outside the gene matches. The CDR3 coding sequence is TGTGCCAGCTCACAAATGGACAGGGGGGCCTACGAGCAGTACTTC. Translation gives CASSQMDRGAYEQYF.